This note documents a single T cell receptor beta chain sequence. Its target is not known. Germline V gene lookup returns CDR1 MDHEN and CDR2 SYDVKM. CDR3 length: 18 residues. The junction had 14 bases not matched to a gene; V was cut back by 2 bases and J by 5 bases. The entry originates in a study of cytomegalovirus exposure and HLA in healthy donors. Study-wide results and limits: Specificity for CMV antigens was confirmed in vitro for a few of the CMV-associated chains.

60 Vbeta and 13 Jbeta primers were used in PCR. TCRdb keeps only in-frame clones here, not all; method: immunoSEQ multiplex PCR. The sample carries 150,000 to 200,000 clones, 84% recorded once. The sample taken for sequencing was PBMCs. The chain joins TRBV28 to TRBJ1-4; TRBD1 agrees at 7 bases. The sequence came from a boy younger than 18 in good health and CMV-seronegative. The CDR3 loop reads CASSLSGAPGQINEKLFF. The CDR3 nucleotides read TGTGCCAGCAGTTTAAGTGGGGCCCCGGGACAGATAAATGAAAAACTGTTTTTT. The whole variable domain, remainder taken from reference TRBV28 and TRBJ1-4, is DVKVTQSSRYLVKRTGEKVFLECVQDMDHENMFWYRQDPGLGLRLIYFSYDVKMKEKGDIPEGYSVSREKKERFSLILESASTNQTSMYLCASSLSGAPGQINEKLFFGSGTQLSVL.